This is a list of T cell receptor beta chains from one sample in a study of blood T cell repertoires in COVID-19. Repertoires were generated with immunoSEQ multiplex PCR, while TCRdb's copy carries only in-frame clones and drops some. The table has about 220,000 clones, 75% to 85% seen once. The specimen was peripheral blood. All receptors come from a woman in her seventies with acute or convalescent COVID-19. The CDR3 runs from the conserved cysteine through the conserved F or W. Fields, in order: CDR3 protein, CDR3 DNA, J gene, V gene, clone size, D gene. A D gene is named only where the DNA matches it firmly. Part of the rows lack a size; the others show once, few, many or a class for expanded clones.

CASRQGAGDTQYF,TGTGCCAGCAGACAGGGGGCTGGAGATACGCAGTATTTT,TRBJ2-3,TRBV7-9,NA,TRBD1
CASSLNRGSGELFF,TGTGCCAGCAGCCTAAACAGGGGATCCGGGGAGCTGTTTTTT,TRBJ2-2,TRBV7-9,NA,TRBD1
CASSQDRRIYGYTF,TGTGCCAGCAGCCAGGACAGGAGGATCTATGGCTACACCTTC,TRBJ1-2,TRBV14,once,TRBD1
CASSPGHTDTQYF,TGTGCCAGCTCACCTGGACATACAGATACGCAGTATTTT,TRBJ2-3,TRBV18,once,NA
CAWSWTSGGAGANVLTF,TGTGCCTGGAGTTGGACTAGCGGGGGGGCTGGGGCCAACGTCCTGACTTTC,TRBJ2-6,TRBV30,NA,TRBD2
CAWSSGTGTGQPQHF,TGTGCCTGGAGTTCCGGGACAGGGACGGGTCAGCCCCAGCATTTT,TRBJ1-5,TRBV30,few,TRBD1
CASSFGEANTEAFF,TGTGCCAGCAGCTTCGGGGAGGCGAACACTGAAGCTTTCTTT,TRBJ1-1,TRBV7-2,NA,NA
CASSVGQPRSYGYTF,TGTGCCAGCAGCGTAGGACAGCCGCGGAGCTATGGCTACACCTTC,TRBJ1-2,TRBV9,NA,NA
CATSSMGTREETQYF,TGTGCCACCAGCAGTATGGGGACTAGAGAGGAGACCCAGTACTTC,TRBJ2-5,TRBV15,once,TRBD2
CASSLGDSTSYNEQFF,TGCGCCAGCAGCTTGGGAGACAGCACCTCCTACAATGAGCAGTTCTTC,TRBJ2-1,TRBV5-1,NA,NA
CASSLGDRSSGNTIYF,TGCGCCAGCAGCTTGGGGGACAGGTCCTCTGGAAACACCATATATTTT,TRBJ1-3,TRBV5-1,NA,TRBD1
CASSQVASPGRTDTQYF,TGCGCCAGCAGCCAAGTTGCGTCCCCTGGGCGCACAGATACGCAGTATTTT,TRBJ2-3,TRBV4-3,NA,NA
CASSQDRPAASYNSPLHF,TGTGCCAGCAGCCAAGACCGACCCGCGGCCTCCTATAATTCACCCCTCCACTTT,TRBJ1-6,TRBV4-2,NA,NA
CASSPSSSYNEQFF,TGTGCCAGCAGTCCCTCCAGCTCCTACAATGAGCAGTTCTTC,TRBJ2-1,TRBV6-5,NA,NA
CASRPDRGNNSPLHF,TGTGCCAGCAGACCCGACAGGGGGAATAATTCACCCCTCCACTTT,TRBJ1-6,TRBV27,NA,TRBD1
CASSQGQGASSSPLHF,TGTGCCAGCAGCCAAGGTCAGGGGGCGAGCTCCTCACCCCTCCACTTT,TRBJ1-6,TRBV3-1/TRBV3-2,NA,TRBD1
CATSDPGQGAQPQHF,TGTGCCACCAGTGACCCAGGACAGGGGGCCCAGCCCCAGCATTTT,TRBJ1-5,TRBV24-1,NA,TRBD1
CASSLPTGGSGNTIYF,TGTGCCAGCTCCCTCCCGACAGGGGGGTCTGGAAACACCATATATTTT,TRBJ1-3,TRBV18,NA,TRBD1
CASSSTWVTEAFF,TGTGCCAGCAGCTCGACATGGGTCACTGAAGCTTTCTTT,TRBJ1-1,TRBV11-2,few,NA
CASSLDRTGSYEQYF,TGTGCCAGCAGCTTAGATCGGACAGGTTCCTACGAGCAGTACTTT,TRBJ2-7,TRBV11-2,NA,TRBD1
CASSPTSSYNSPLHF,TGTGCCAGCAGTCCCACCAGCTCCTATAATTCACCCCTCCACTTT,TRBJ1-6,TRBV28,NA,NA
CASSPTGVVNYGYTF,TGTGCCAGCAGCCCTACAGGGGTGGTTAACTATGGCTACACCTTC,TRBJ1-2,TRBV7-2,NA,TRBD1
CASSPRQGGTGELFF,TGTGCCAGCAGCCCGAGACAGGGGGGCACCGGGGAGCTGTTTTTT,TRBJ2-2,TRBV11-3,few,TRBD1
CASSLGYGQGDYEQYF,TGCGCCAGCAGCTTGGGTTATGGACAGGGGGACTACGAGCAGTACTTC,TRBJ2-7,TRBV5-1,NA,TRBD1
CASCIVGTAVNTEAFF,TGTGCCAGTTGCATCGTAGGGACAGCCGTGAACACTGAAGCTTTCTTT,TRBJ1-1,TRBV13,few,TRBD1
CASSVQGTEAFF,TGTGCCAGCAGCGTTCAGGGTACTGAAGCTTTCTTT,TRBJ1-1,TRBV7-2,few,NA
CSASGQGINSPLHF,TGCAGTGCTAGTGGACAGGGGATTAATTCACCCCTCCACTTT,TRBJ1-6,TRBV20-1,NA,TRBD1
CASRVSGTGRFETQYF,TGCGCCAGCAGAGTCTCCGGGACAGGGAGGTTTGAGACCCAGTACTTC,TRBJ2-5,TRBV10-2,NA,TRBD1
CASSSGSTGNTIYF,TGCGCCAGCTCTTCGGGTAGCACTGGAAACACCATATATTTT,TRBJ1-3,TRBV10-1,NA,NA
CATSRDRQVPGQGRGNQPQHF,TGTGCCACCAGCAGAGATCGTCAAGTCCCGGGACAGGGCCGGGGCAATCAGCCCCAGCATTTT,TRBJ1-5,TRBV15,NA,TRBD1
CASSSKGRSGGTGELFF,TGTGCCAGCAGTTCCAAGGGGAGAAGCGGGGGGACCGGGGAGCTGTTTTTT,TRBJ2-2,TRBV6-2/TRBV6-3,NA,TRBD2
CASSSLDNYSNQPQHF,TGTGCCAGCAGTTCCCTCGATAACTATAGCAATCAGCCCCAGCATTTT,TRBJ1-5,TRBV6-2/TRBV6-3,once,NA
CASSWTSGGAGEQFF,TGTGCCAGTAGTTGGACTAGCGGGGGGGCAGGTGAGCAGTTCTTC,TRBJ2-1,TRBV19,NA,TRBD2
CASSPSGTGNEQYF,TGTGCCAGCAGCCCCTCAGGAACAGGCAACGAGCAGTACTTC,TRBJ2-7,TRBV3-1/TRBV3-2,NA,NA
CASSPIPGSYEQYF,TGTGCCAGCAGCCCTATACCAGGCTCCTACGAGCAGTACTTC,TRBJ2-7,TRBV3-1/TRBV3-2,NA,NA
CASSATGTGAEQYF,TGCGCCAGCAGCGCTACCGGGACAGGGGCCGAGCAGTACTTC,TRBJ2-7,TRBV5-1,many,TRBD1
CASSLLGQGNNEQFF,TGCGCCAGCAGCTTGTTGGGACAGGGGAACAATGAGCAGTTCTTC,TRBJ2-1,TRBV5-1,NA,TRBD1
CASSPPGTRGTEAFF,TGTGCCAGCAGCCCGCCGGGGACACGGGGAACTGAAGCTTTCTTT,TRBJ1-1,TRBV12-1,NA,NA
CASSLGLAGGQKETQYF,TGTGCCAGCAGCTTAGGCCTAGCGGGGGGGCAAAAAGAGACCCAGTACTTC,TRBJ2-5,TRBV7-2,NA,TRBD2